A selection of T cell receptor beta chains follows, all from one sample in a study of vaccination and CD4 T cells after COVID-19. No antigen is known for these receptors. TCRdb itself ran the PCR reads through MiXCR, one entry per CDR3 protein. The sample carries roughly 25,000 distinct CDR3 sequences, roughly 60% recorded once. Sample: CD4+ T cells from blood, cultured in vitro. All receptors derive from a human donor who had recovered from COVID-19. The CDR3 runs from the conserved cysteine through the conserved F or W. A D gene is named only where the DNA matches it firmly. The listing skips clone size in some rows; elsewhere it reads once, few, many or a size class.

TRBJ1-2,NA,NA,TRBV28,CASSSSGTNAYGYTF,TGTGCCAGCAGCAGCTCCGGGACGAATGCCTATGGCTACACCTTC
TRBJ1-6,NA,NA,TRBV7-9,CASSLTRKGSPLHF,TGTGCCAGCAGCTTAACCAGGAAGGGGTCACCCCTCCACTTT
TRBJ1-5,medium-sized,NA,TRBV6-1,CASRWGRDSNQPQHF,TGTGCCAGCAGATGGGGACGGGATAGCAATCAGCCCCAGCATTTT
TRBJ2-2,few,TRBD1,TRBV20-1,CSARGDRAGRGELFF,TGCAGTGCTAGAGGAGACAGGGCCGGGCGCGGGGAGCTGTTTTTT
TRBJ1-1,once,TRBD1,TRBV19,CASQERGLAFF,TGTGCCAGTCAAGAAAGGGGGCTTGCTTTCTTT
TRBJ2-7,once,TRBD1,TRBV27,CASSLDRDTYEQYF,TGTGCCAGCAGCCTCGACAGGGACACCTACGAGCAGTACTTC
TRBJ2-5,few,NA,TRBV11-3,CASSLNQDQETQYF,TGTGCCAGCAGCTTAAATCAGGACCAAGAGACCCAGTACTTC
TRBJ2-3,few,NA,TRBV20-1,CSATGGPRRAVDTQYF,TGCAGTGCCACCGGGGGCCCTCGCAGGGCGGTCGATACGCAGTATTTT
TRBJ1-5,NA,NA,TRBV6-1,CASSDRGKGGNQPQHF,TGTGCCAGCAGTGATAGGGGGAAAGGCGGCAATCAGCCCCAGCATTTT
TRBJ1-6,NA,NA,TRBV6-1,CASRRTNYNSPLHF,TGTGCCAGCAGAAGGACCAATTATAATTCACCCCTCCACTTT
TRBJ2-1,NA,TRBD2,TRBV6-2/TRBV6-3,CASSYVAGGENEQFF,TGTGCCAGCAGTTATGTAGCGGGAGGGGAAAATGAGCAGTTCTTC
TRBJ1-6,NA,TRBD1,TRBV7-9,CASSLGGGTGNSPLHF,TGTGCCAGCAGCTTAGGGGGAGGGACAGGCAATTCACCCCTCCACTTT
TRBJ1-4,NA,TRBD1,TRBV7-2,CASSLDGRGLREKLFF,TGTGCCAGCAGCTTAGATGGGAGGGGGCTCAGGGAAAAACTGTTTTTT
TRBJ2-7,NA,NA,TRBV28,CASSAPGPREYF,TGTGCCAGCAGTGCCCCGGGACCGCGGGAGTACTTC
TRBJ1-1,NA,NA,TRBV11-1,CASSLGQYEAFF,TGTGCCAGCAGCTTAGGGCAGTATGAAGCTTTCTTT
TRBJ2-7,NA,NA,TRBV19,CASSIRGQGEQYF,TGTGCCAGTAGTATCAGGGGTCAGGGAGAGCAGTACTTC
TRBJ1-2,NA,TRBD1,TRBV11-2,CASSPNRDRGLYGYTF,TGTGCCAGCAGCCCAAACCGGGACAGGGGGCTCTATGGCTACACCTTC
TRBJ2-2,NA,NA,TRBV7-2,CASSFVARANTGELFF,TGTGCCAGCAGCTTTGTAGCGCGCGCGAACACCGGGGAGCTGTTTTTT
TRBJ1-2,NA,NA,TRBV27,CASSTDGNMNGYTF,TGTGCCAGCAGCACGGACGGGAATATGAACGGCTACACCTTC
TRBJ1-1,NA,NA,TRBV7-6,CVSSLGGVTEAFF,TGTGTCAGCAGCTTAGGTGGAGTGACTGAAGCTTTCTTT
TRBJ2-7,NA,TRBD2,TRBV3-1,CASRQGLGSYEQYF,TGTGCCAGCAGGCAAGGACTAGGGTCCTACGAGCAGTACTTC
TRBJ2-1,NA,NA,TRBV6-2/TRBV6-3,CASSYYRDYNEQFF,TGTGCCAGCAGTTACTATAGAGATTACAATGAGCAGTTCTTC
TRBJ2-1,NA,TRBD2,TRBV20-1,CSAGGLAGAKEQFF,TGCAGTGCGGGGGGACTAGCGGGAGCAAAGGAGCAGTTCTTC
TRBJ1-1,NA,NA,TRBV20-1,CSARDNSEEAFF,TGCAGTGCTAGAGATAATAGCGAGGAAGCTTTCTTT
TRBJ1-5,NA,NA,TRBV20-1,CSASWDTNQPQHF,TGCAGTGCTAGTTGGGACACCAATCAGCCCCAGCATTTT
TRBJ1-4,once,NA,TRBV7-2,CASSLAQGLNEKLFF,TGTGCCAGCAGCTTAGCGCAGGGCCTTAATGAAAAACTGTTTTTT
TRBJ1-2,once,TRBD1,TRBV7-2,CASSSLDRGYGYTF,TGTGCCAGCAGCTCCTTGGACAGGGGCTATGGCTACACCTTC
TRBJ2-5,NA,NA,TRBV28,CASTTRGQLGETQYF,TGTGCCAGCACCACCAGGGGTCAACTCGGGGAGACCCAGTACTTC
TRBJ2-5,NA,TRBD2,TRBV7-2,CASSIGLAGGETQYF,TGTGCCAGCAGCATTGGACTAGCTGGGGGGGAGACCCAGTACTTC
TRBJ1-4,few,TRBD1,TRBV7-2,CASSSPFGQGAIEKLFF,TGTGCCAGCAGCTCACCGTTCGGACAGGGGGCAATTGAAAAACTGTTTTTT
TRBJ2-7,NA,NA,TRBV27,CASSSQGIGRFEQYF,TGTGCCAGCAGCTCACAGGGTATAGGGAGATTCGAGCAGTACTTC
TRBJ1-6,once,NA,TRBV7-8,CASSLPGSPLHF,TGTGCCAGCAGCTTACCGGGTTCACCCCTCCACTTT
TRBJ1-1,NA,TRBD1,TRBV11-2,CASSPRGYTEAFF,TGTGCCAGCAGCCCCAGGGGGTACACTGAAGCTTTCTTT
TRBJ2-3,NA,NA,TRBV6-2/TRBV6-3,CASSPPGPFTDTQYF,TGTGCCAGCAGTCCTCCGGGACCCTTCACAGATACGCAGTATTTT
TRBJ1-5,NA,NA,TRBV6-2/TRBV6-3,CAGQENSNQPQHF,TGTGCCGGCCAGGAAAATAGCAATCAGCCCCAGCATTTT
TRBJ2-1,NA,TRBD2,TRBV7-3,CASSVTGTSGGEQFF,TGTGCCAGCAGCGTGACCGGGACCTCGGGGGGTGAGCAGTTCTTC
TRBJ2-1,once,NA,TRBV6-2/TRBV6-3,CASSYQNSPYNEQFF,TGTGCCAGCAGTTACCAGAACTCCCCCTACAATGAGCAGTTCTTC